This T cell receptor (beta chain) was documented in a study of T cells in Graves' hyperthyroidism and ophthalmopathy. Study findings and constraints: Most thyroid clonotypes expanded above 0.001 appeared in blood too. Separation of ophthalmopathy from stable hyperthyroidism was achieved by a 13 V-J model.

A word on this clonotype: What it binds is unknown.

Amplified regions were TCR beta CDR3 sequences from RNA transcripts. RT-PCR in the first round (using the HTBI primer set) targeted the TCR CDR3. TCRdb re-called the multiplex PCR reads with MiXCR, one entry per CDR3 protein. The sample includes approximately 210,000 distinct CDR3 sequences, 15% to 20% of them seen just once. With a duration under 2 months, the hyperthyroidism was newly diagnosed in patients aged 18 to 65. The germline V gene has CDR1 SGHDN and CDR2 FVKESK. V trimming: 3 bases; J trimming: 7 bases; junction bases outside the gene matches: 11. The CDR3 extends over 16 amino acids. The chain recombines TRBV14 with TRBJ2-5; 10 bases line up with TRBD1. Material for sequencing was blood. The origin of this receptor is a man aged 45-60 years with Graves' hyperthyroidism. The CDR3 protein is CASSHLTGTGVWTQYF. The CDR3 DNA follows: TGTGCCAGCAGCCACCTCACCGGGACAGGGGTATGGACCCAGTACTTC. Drawing the rest from reference TRBV14 and TRBJ2-5, the complete variable domain is EAGVTQFPSHSVIEKGQTVTLRCDPISGHDNLYWYRRVMGKEIKFLLHFVKESKQDESGMPNNRFLAERTGGTYSTLKVQPAELEDSGVYFCASSHLTGTGVWTQYFGPGTRLLVL.